This is a list of T cell receptor beta chains from one sample in a study of T cells in Graves' hyperthyroidism and ophthalmopathy. TCRdb fed the multiplex PCR reads into MiXCR, producing one record per CDR3 protein. The table shows fewer than 650,000 distinct CDR3 sequences, with 12% to 15% occurring only once. What was sequenced was blood. Receptors were obtained from a young woman with Graves' ophthalmopathy. The CDR3 runs from the conserved cysteine through the conserved F or W. D genes are given only for firm matches. Clone size, where shown, is once, few, many, or a class for clones that have expanded.

v_call: TRBV6-1; d_call: NA; j_call: TRBJ2-5; clone_size: many; cdr3_aa: CASSPQGQLQETQYF; cdr3_nt: TGTGCCAGCAGTCCACAGGGCCAGCTACAAGAGACCCAGTACTTC
v_call: TRBV29-1; d_call: NA; j_call: TRBJ2-3; clone_size: many; cdr3_aa: CSVDNSGTDTQYF; cdr3_nt: TGCAGCGTCGACAATTCCGGCACAGATACGCAGTATTTT
v_call: TRBV19; d_call: TRBD1; j_call: TRBJ2-3; clone_size: few; cdr3_aa: CASSTRDRVPDTQYF; cdr3_nt: TGTGCCAGTAGTACCCGGGACAGGGTACCAGATACGCAGTATTTT
v_call: TRBV7-9; d_call: NA; j_call: TRBJ2-7; clone_size: many; cdr3_aa: CASSVGAEQYF; cdr3_nt: TGTGCCAGCTCAGTGGGGGCCGAGCAGTACTTC
v_call: TRBV7-9; d_call: NA; j_call: TRBJ2-2; clone_size: NA; cdr3_aa: CATPRLRANTGELFF; cdr3_nt: TGTGCCACCCCCCGGTTGCGGGCGAACACCGGGGAGCTGTTTTTT
v_call: TRBV19; d_call: TRBD1; j_call: TRBJ2-6; clone_size: few; cdr3_aa: CASSPKRDSHSGANVLTF; cdr3_nt: TGTGCCAGTAGTCCTAAAAGGGACAGCCACTCTGGGGCCAACGTCCTGACTTTC
v_call: TRBV19; d_call: TRBD2; j_call: TRBJ2-1; clone_size: few; cdr3_aa: CASRRLAGPSSYNEQFF; cdr3_nt: TGTGCCAGCCGACGTCTAGCGGGACCGAGCTCCTACAATGAGCAGTTCTTC
v_call: TRBV2; d_call: TRBD1; j_call: TRBJ1-5; clone_size: NA; cdr3_aa: CASSDRDSDQPQHF; cdr3_nt: TGTGCCAGCAGTGACCGGGACAGCGATCAGCCCCAGCATTTT
v_call: TRBV28; d_call: TRBD1; j_call: TRBJ1-2; clone_size: many; cdr3_aa: CASRTAAGTGGSGYTF; cdr3_nt: TGTGCCAGCAGAACCGCAGCCGGGACAGGGGGAAGTGGCTACACCTTC
v_call: TRBV29-1; d_call: NA; j_call: TRBJ1-1; clone_size: few; cdr3_aa: CSGGRTHTEAFF; cdr3_nt: TGCAGCGGCGGACGGACCCACACTGAAGCTTTCTTT
v_call: TRBV20-1; d_call: TRBD2; j_call: TRBJ2-5; clone_size: NA; cdr3_aa: CSASLASGREETQYF; cdr3_nt: TGCAGTGCTAGTCTGGCTAGCGGGAGGGAAGAGACCCAGTACTTC
v_call: TRBV4-2; d_call: TRBD1; j_call: TRBJ1-1; clone_size: few; cdr3_aa: CASSQDLRQGDEAFF; cdr3_nt: TGTGCCAGCAGCCAAGATTTGCGGCAGGGGGATGAAGCTTTCTTT
v_call: TRBV19; d_call: TRBD1; j_call: TRBJ2-7; clone_size: many; cdr3_aa: CASSIALVGGLYHEQYF; cdr3_nt: TGTGCCAGTAGTATTGCTCTGGTAGGGGGCCTCTATCACGAGCAGTACTTC
v_call: TRBV19; d_call: NA; j_call: TRBJ1-1; clone_size: few; cdr3_aa: CASSPLTWNTEAFF; cdr3_nt: TGTGCCAGTAGTCCTCTAACTTGGAACACTGAAGCTTTCTTT
v_call: TRBV18; d_call: NA; j_call: TRBJ1-2; clone_size: NA; cdr3_aa: CASSRGTVMEGYTF; cdr3_nt: TGTGCCAGCTCACGAGGGACCGTTATGGAGGGCTACACCTTC
v_call: TRBV15; d_call: TRBD1; j_call: TRBJ1-5; clone_size: NA; cdr3_aa: CATTGTGESYGQPQHF; cdr3_nt: TGTGCCACCACCGGGACAGGGGAATCGTACGGTCAGCCCCAGCATTTT
v_call: TRBV12-3/TRBV12-4; d_call: NA; j_call: TRBJ1-3; clone_size: few; cdr3_aa: CASSLDGSARLGNTIYF; cdr3_nt: TGTGCCAGCAGTTTAGACGGATCGGCCAGACTAGGAAACACCATATATTTT
v_call: TRBV2; d_call: NA; j_call: TRBJ1-5; clone_size: NA; cdr3_aa: CASSGRPNTSPQHF; cdr3_nt: TGTGCCAGCAGTGGAAGACCCAACACGTCGCCCCAGCATTTT
v_call: TRBV30; d_call: NA; j_call: TRBJ2-7; clone_size: many; cdr3_aa: CAWSVRHEEQYF; cdr3_nt: TGTGCCTGGAGTGTAAGGCATGAGGAGCAGTACTTC
v_call: TRBV6-1; d_call: NA; j_call: TRBJ2-7; clone_size: few; cdr3_aa: CASSRTESYEQYF; cdr3_nt: TGTGCCAGCAGTCGGACAGAGAGCTACGAGCAGTACTTC
v_call: TRBV28; d_call: NA; j_call: TRBJ1-1; clone_size: many; cdr3_aa: CASRIQGQAFF; cdr3_nt: TGTGCCAGCAGGATTCAGGGCCAAGCTTTCTTT
v_call: TRBV9; d_call: NA; j_call: TRBJ2-1; clone_size: many; cdr3_aa: CASSASLNAYNEQFF; cdr3_nt: TGTGCCAGCAGCGCGTCTCTGAATGCCTACAATGAGCAGTTCTTC
v_call: TRBV5-5; d_call: NA; j_call: TRBJ2-5; clone_size: many; cdr3_aa: CASSPRGQQETQYF; cdr3_nt: TGTGCCAGCAGCCCCCGCGGACAGCAAGAGACCCAGTACTTC
v_call: TRBV10-3; d_call: NA; j_call: TRBJ1-6; clone_size: NA; cdr3_aa: CAISESTENNSPLHF; cdr3_nt: TGTGCCATCAGTGAGTCGACAGAGAATAATTCACCCCTCCACTTT
v_call: TRBV28; d_call: NA; j_call: TRBJ2-1; clone_size: many; cdr3_aa: CASRAPVVRMYNEQFF; cdr3_nt: TGTGCCAGCAGGGCCCCGGTAGTTAGGATGTACAATGAGCAGTTCTTC
v_call: TRBV7-2; d_call: NA; j_call: TRBJ1-1; clone_size: many; cdr3_aa: CASSLNGDRFTEAFF; cdr3_nt: TGTGCCAGCAGCTTAAATGGGGATCGGTTCACTGAAGCTTTCTTT
v_call: TRBV29-1; d_call: NA; j_call: TRBJ2-7; clone_size: many; cdr3_aa: CSVATGSSYEQYF; cdr3_nt: TGCAGCGTTGCTACAGGGTCTAGCTACGAGCAGTACTTC
v_call: TRBV5-1; d_call: NA; j_call: TRBJ1-4; clone_size: many; cdr3_aa: CASSPDTGTANEKLFF; cdr3_nt: TGCGCCAGCAGCCCAGATACAGGGACGGCTAATGAAAAACTGTTTTTT
v_call: TRBV7-2; d_call: NA; j_call: TRBJ2-7; clone_size: many; cdr3_aa: CASSTQRESEQYF; cdr3_nt: TGTGCCAGCAGCACCCAACGGGAGTCCGAGCAGTACTTC
v_call: TRBV3-1; d_call: TRBD1; j_call: TRBJ2-7; clone_size: many; cdr3_aa: CASSQTWTGGEQYF; cdr3_nt: TGTGCCAGCAGCCAAACATGGACAGGGGGCGAGCAGTACTTC
v_call: TRBV28; d_call: TRBD2; j_call: TRBJ2-7; clone_size: NA; cdr3_aa: CASSPGLAGNNEQYF; cdr3_nt: TGTGCCAGCAGTCCGGGACTAGCGGGAAACAATGAGCAGTACTTC
v_call: TRBV6-1; d_call: TRBD1; j_call: TRBJ1-5; clone_size: NA; cdr3_aa: CASSRGTGVSQPQHF; cdr3_nt: TGTGCCAGCAGCAGAGGGACAGGGGTGAGCCAGCCCCAGCATTTT
v_call: TRBV7-9; d_call: NA; j_call: TRBJ2-1; clone_size: NA; cdr3_aa: CASSPIGLAPDNEQFF; cdr3_nt: TGTGCCAGCAGCCCGATAGGGCTAGCGCCCGACAATGAGCAGTTCTTC
v_call: TRBV7-9; d_call: NA; j_call: TRBJ1-1; clone_size: many; cdr3_aa: CASSLGRLGNTEAFF; cdr3_nt: TGTGCCAGCAGCTTAGGCCGGTTAGGGAACACTGAAGCTTTCTTT
v_call: TRBV20-1; d_call: TRBD1; j_call: TRBJ1-5; clone_size: NA; cdr3_aa: CSAMTGTSNQPQHF; cdr3_nt: TGCAGTGCTATGACAGGGACGAGCAATCAGCCCCAGCATTTT
v_call: TRBV5-1; d_call: NA; j_call: TRBJ1-2; clone_size: few; cdr3_aa: CASSLGAGADYGYTF; cdr3_nt: TGCGCCAGCAGCTTGGGGGCAGGGGCCGACTATGGCTACACCTTC
v_call: TRBV9; d_call: NA; j_call: TRBJ2-4; clone_size: NA; cdr3_aa: CASSVDAKNIQYF; cdr3_nt: TGTGCCAGCAGTGTTGATGCCAAAAACATTCAGTACTTC
v_call: TRBV20-1; d_call: TRBD2; j_call: TRBJ2-5; clone_size: NA; cdr3_aa: CSAGMALAPQETQYF; cdr3_nt: TGCAGTGCTGGGATGGCACTAGCGCCCCAAGAGACCCAGTACTTC
v_call: TRBV2; d_call: TRBD1; j_call: TRBJ2-5; clone_size: NA; cdr3_aa: CASSEGTGGVETQYF; cdr3_nt: TGTGCCAGCAGTGAAGGGACAGGGGGAGTGGAGACCCAGTACTTC
v_call: TRBV3-1; d_call: TRBD1; j_call: TRBJ1-2; clone_size: NA; cdr3_aa: CASSQAGQGRGYTF; cdr3_nt: TGTGCCAGCAGCCAAGCGGGACAGGGCAGAGGCTACACCTTC
v_call: TRBV6-1; d_call: TRBD1; j_call: TRBJ1-1; clone_size: many; cdr3_aa: CASSWRGQLNTEAFF; cdr3_nt: TGTGCCAGCAGTTGGAGGGGACAGCTGAACACTGAAGCTTTCTTT
v_call: TRBV9; d_call: TRBD2; j_call: TRBJ2-1; clone_size: NA; cdr3_aa: CASGVAGAAYNEQFF; cdr3_nt: TGTGCCAGCGGCGTAGCGGGGGCGGCATACAATGAGCAGTTCTTC
v_call: TRBV6-1; d_call: NA; j_call: TRBJ1-4; clone_size: NA; cdr3_aa: CASSEQNNEKLFF; cdr3_nt: TGTGCCAGCAGTGAACAGAATAATGAAAAACTGTTTTTT
v_call: TRBV10-3; d_call: TRBD2; j_call: TRBJ2-5; clone_size: many; cdr3_aa: CAISAGTSGETQYF; cdr3_nt: TGTGCCATCAGTGCCGGGACTAGCGGAGAGACCCAGTACTTC